This TCR beta chain was observed in a study of PD-1 blockade in classical Hodgkin lymphoma. Findings and caveats of the study: CD4+ TCR diversity, unlike CD8+, climbed significantly by C4D1. Baseline TCR diversity was reportedly lower in newly diagnosed patients than in healthy donors. It was reported as lower still in relapsed/refractory patients. The baseline diversity of complete responders showed similarity to that of newly diagnosed patients.

Germline CDR1 SEHNR, CDR2 FQNEAQ (reference sequence). V was shortened by 5 bases and J by 4 bases, with 8 bases between the two germline ends. This CDR3 spans 12 amino acids. Time point here: cycle 4 day 1 (C4D1), after 6 weeks of nivolumab. The patients all showed relapse after autologous stem cell transplantation, while their brentuximab vedotin exposure varied. The best responses consisted of complete response, partial response or progressive disease. Points on this clone: Its antigen is still unknown.

The assay was immunoSEQ multiplex PCR, and TCRdb's table has in-frame clones only and misses some. This sample has around 23,000 clones; about 85% occur once, and the top ten carry 10% to 15%. The sequence derives from a human donor with classical Hodgkin lymphoma. The chain combines TRBV7-9 with TRBJ1-1; D call uncertain. Sequenced material: peripheral blood mononuclear cells (PBMCs), taken before the fourth cycle of nivolumab. The CDR3 region has the DNA TGTGCCAGCAGCCAGAGTGGCACTGAAGCTTTCTTT. Translating it yields CASSQSGTEAFF.